This TCR beta chain was identified in a study of cytomegalovirus exposure and HLA in healthy donors. Overall study context: Earlier findings included over 90 million unique TCR beta sequences obtained from 150 million to 200 million T cells. Broader study findings: The investigators catalogued 150 to 200 TCR beta chains as cytomegalovirus-associated. CMV antigen specificity was confirmed in vitro for a few CMV-associated chains.

Researchers ran the PCR with 60 Vbeta and 13 Jbeta primers. Clones were read by immunoSEQ multiplex PCR, and TCRdb kept only the in-frame ones, dropping some. The data show roughly 250,000 clones, roughly 80% seen once. Comment on this clone: Antigen specificity is unknown.

Germline CDR1 LNHDA, CDR2 SQIVND (reference sequence). The V gene end was trimmed by 3 bases and the J gene end by 4 bases; junction bases not matched to a gene: 8. This CDR3 spans 15 amino acids. All donors participated as healthy donors of bone marrow. The clonotype was recovered from a girl under 10 years old in good health and CMV-seronegative. Specimen: PBMCs. The J gene is TRBJ1-1, the V gene TRBV19, with 7 bases matching TRBD1. CDR3 sequence: CASSISRGGGTEAFF. CDR3 in DNA: TGTGCCAGTAGTATTTCCCGAGGGGGCGGCACTGAAGCTTTCTTT.